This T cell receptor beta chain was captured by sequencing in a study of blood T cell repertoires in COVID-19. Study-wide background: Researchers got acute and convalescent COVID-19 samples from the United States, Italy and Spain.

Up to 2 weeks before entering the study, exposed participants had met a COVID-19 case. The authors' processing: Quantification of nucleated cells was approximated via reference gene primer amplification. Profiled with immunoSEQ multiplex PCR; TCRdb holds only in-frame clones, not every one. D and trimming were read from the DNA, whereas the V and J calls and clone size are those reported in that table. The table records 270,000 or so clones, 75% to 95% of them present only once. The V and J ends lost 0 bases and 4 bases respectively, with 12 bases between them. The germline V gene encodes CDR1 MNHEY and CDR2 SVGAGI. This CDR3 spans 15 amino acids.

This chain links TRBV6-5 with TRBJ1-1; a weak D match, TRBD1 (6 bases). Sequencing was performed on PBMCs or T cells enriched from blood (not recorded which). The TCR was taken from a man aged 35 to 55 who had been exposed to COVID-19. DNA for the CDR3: TGTGCCAGCAGTTACTCGACTCAGGGGTTCACTGAAGCTTTCTTT. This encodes CASSYSTQGFTEAFF.